The sequence of this TCR beta chain was determined in a study of OX40 agonist ivuxolimab in advanced cancers. Study-wide context: Patients got intravenous ivuxolimab at 0.01 to 10 mg/kg every 2 weeks. Study-level points and caveats: Expanded peripheral T cell antigen specificity was not determined.

In the case of this clone: Its antigen is as yet unknown.

V gave up 1 base and J gave up 5 bases, with 5 bases separating them. In germline, CDR1 is MGHDK, CDR2 SYGVNS. The CDR3 sequence is 12 residues long. The repertoire was sequenced with immunoSEQ multiplex PCR; TCRdb's copy has only in-frame clones and lacks some. The repertoire holds some 60,000 clones, with roughly 86% as singletons. The material sequenced was CD4+ or CD8+ T cells sorted from blood, taken in a trial of the OX40 agonist ivuxolimab. The V gene is TRBV25-1, the J gene TRBJ1-1; D not certain. The sequence came from an adult with an advanced solid tumor such as melanoma, head and neck, liver or kidney cancer. The CDR3 DNA reads as TGTGCCAGCAGTGAATCCGAAACTGAAGCTTTCTTT. Its translation: CASSESETEAFF.